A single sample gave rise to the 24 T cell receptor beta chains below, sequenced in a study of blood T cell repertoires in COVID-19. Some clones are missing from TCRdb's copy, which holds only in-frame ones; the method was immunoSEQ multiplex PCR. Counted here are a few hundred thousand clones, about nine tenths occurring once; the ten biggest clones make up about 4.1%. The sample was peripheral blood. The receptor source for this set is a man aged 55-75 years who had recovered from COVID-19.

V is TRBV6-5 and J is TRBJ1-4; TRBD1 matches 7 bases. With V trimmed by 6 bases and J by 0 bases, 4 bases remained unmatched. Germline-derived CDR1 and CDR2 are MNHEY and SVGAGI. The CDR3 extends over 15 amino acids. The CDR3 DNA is TGTGCCAGCAGCAAGGGACAGACAACTAATGAAAAACTGTTTTTT. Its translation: CASSKGQTTNEKLFF.

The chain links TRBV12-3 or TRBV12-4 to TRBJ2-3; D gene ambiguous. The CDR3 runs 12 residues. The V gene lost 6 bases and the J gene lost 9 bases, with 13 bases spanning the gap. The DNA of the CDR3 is TGTGCCAGCAGCCTGGCACGTTTGACGCAGTATTTT. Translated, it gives CASSLARLTQYF.

Here the CDR3 reads CAPRGGSRSGANVLTF. The CDR3 nucleotides read TGTGCCCCGCGGGGGGGGAGCCGCTCTGGGGCCAACGTCCTGACTTTC. V gene TRBV2 combines with J gene TRBJ2-6, with TRBD2 matching 9 bases. The CDR3 is 16 residues long. From germline, CDR1 is SNHLY and CDR2 FYNNEI. J lost 0 bases, V lost 11 bases, and 8 bases had no gene match.

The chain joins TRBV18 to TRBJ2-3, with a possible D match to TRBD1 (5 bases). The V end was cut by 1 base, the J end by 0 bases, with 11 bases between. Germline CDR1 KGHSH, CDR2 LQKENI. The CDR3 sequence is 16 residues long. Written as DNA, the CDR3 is TGTGCCAGCTCACCACGGGGCACGCCGAGCACAGATACGCAGTATTTT. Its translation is CASSPRGTPSTDTQYF.

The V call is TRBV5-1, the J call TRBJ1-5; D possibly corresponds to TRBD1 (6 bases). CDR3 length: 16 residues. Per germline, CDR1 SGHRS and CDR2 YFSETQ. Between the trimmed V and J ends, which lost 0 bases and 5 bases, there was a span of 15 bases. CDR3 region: CASSLGGGRSDQPQHF. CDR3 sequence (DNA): TGCGCCAGCAGCTTGGGAGGGGGTAGGTCGGATCAGCCCCAGCATTTT.

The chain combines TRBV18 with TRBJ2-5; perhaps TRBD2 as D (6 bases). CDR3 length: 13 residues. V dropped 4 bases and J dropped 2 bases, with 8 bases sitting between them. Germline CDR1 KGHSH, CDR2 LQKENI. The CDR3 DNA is TGTGCCAGCTCACGGGGACTGCAAGAGACCCAGTACTTC. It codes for CASSRGLQETQYF.

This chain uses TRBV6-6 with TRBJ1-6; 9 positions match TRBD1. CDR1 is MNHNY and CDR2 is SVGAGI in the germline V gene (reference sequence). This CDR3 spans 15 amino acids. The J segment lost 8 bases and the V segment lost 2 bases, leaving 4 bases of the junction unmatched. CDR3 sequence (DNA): TGTGCCAGCAGTTACGGACAGGGGAGGGATTCACCCCTCCACTTT. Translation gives CASSYGQGRDSPLHF.

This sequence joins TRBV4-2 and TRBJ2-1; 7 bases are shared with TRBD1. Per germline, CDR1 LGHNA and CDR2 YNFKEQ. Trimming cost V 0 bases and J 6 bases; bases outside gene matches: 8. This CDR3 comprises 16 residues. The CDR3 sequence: CASSQDPNRGPNEQFF. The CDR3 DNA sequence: TGTGCCAGCAGCCAAGACCCGAACAGGGGTCCCAATGAGCAGTTCTTC.

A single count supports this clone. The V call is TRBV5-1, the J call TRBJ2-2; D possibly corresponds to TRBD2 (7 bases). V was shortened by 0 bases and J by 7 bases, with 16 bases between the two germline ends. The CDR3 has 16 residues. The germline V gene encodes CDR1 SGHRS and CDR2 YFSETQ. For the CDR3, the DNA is TGCGCCAGCAGCTTGGTTGGGGGGGCCGACATCGGGGAGCTGTTTTTT. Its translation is CASSLVGGADIGELFF.

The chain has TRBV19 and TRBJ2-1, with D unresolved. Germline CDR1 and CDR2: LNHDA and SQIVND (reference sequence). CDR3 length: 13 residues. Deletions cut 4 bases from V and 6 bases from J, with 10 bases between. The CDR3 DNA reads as TGTGCCAGTAGTAGTGGCCAACCCAATGAGCAGTTCTTC. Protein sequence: CASSSGQPNEQFF.

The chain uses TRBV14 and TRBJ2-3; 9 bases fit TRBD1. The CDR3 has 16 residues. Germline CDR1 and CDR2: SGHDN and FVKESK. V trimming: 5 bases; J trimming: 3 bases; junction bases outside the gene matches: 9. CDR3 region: CASSETGTGMTDTQYF. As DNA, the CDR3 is TGTGCCAGCAGCGAGACCGGGACAGGGATGACAGATACGCAGTATTTT.

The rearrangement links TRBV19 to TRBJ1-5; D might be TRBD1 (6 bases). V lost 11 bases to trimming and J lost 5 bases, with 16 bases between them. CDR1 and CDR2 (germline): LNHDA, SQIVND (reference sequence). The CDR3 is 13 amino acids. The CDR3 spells CAVRAGTYQPQHF. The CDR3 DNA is TGTGCCGTGAGGGCAGGGACATATCAGCCCCAGCATTTT.

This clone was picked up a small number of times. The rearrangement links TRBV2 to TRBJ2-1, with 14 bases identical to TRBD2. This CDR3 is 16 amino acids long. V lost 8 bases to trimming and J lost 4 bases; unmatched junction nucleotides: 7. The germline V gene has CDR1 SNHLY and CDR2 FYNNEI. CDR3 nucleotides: TGTGCCAGCCGTAGACTAGCGGGGGGGCCATACAATGAGCAGTTCTTC. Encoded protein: CASRRLAGGPYNEQFF.

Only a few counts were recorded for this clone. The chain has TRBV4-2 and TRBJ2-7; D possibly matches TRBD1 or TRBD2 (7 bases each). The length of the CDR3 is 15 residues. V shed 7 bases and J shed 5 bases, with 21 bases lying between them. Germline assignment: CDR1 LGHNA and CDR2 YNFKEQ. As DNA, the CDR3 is TGTGCCAGCACCCAGGGGGGGCGAGAAACTGACGAGCAGTACTTC. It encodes CASTQGGRETDEQYF.

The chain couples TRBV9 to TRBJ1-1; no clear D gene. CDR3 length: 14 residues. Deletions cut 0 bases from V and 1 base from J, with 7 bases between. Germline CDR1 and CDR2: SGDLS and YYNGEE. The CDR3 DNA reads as TGTGCCAGCAGCGTAGTGGAGGGGAACACTGAAGCTTTCTTT. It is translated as CASSVVEGNTEAFF.

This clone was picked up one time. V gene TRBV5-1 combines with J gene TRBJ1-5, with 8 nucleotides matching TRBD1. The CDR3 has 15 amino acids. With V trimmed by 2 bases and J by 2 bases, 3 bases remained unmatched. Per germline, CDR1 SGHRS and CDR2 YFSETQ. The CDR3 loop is CASSFSGGGNQPQHF. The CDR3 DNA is TGCGCCAGCAGCTTCTCAGGGGGCGGCAATCAGCCCCAGCATTTT.

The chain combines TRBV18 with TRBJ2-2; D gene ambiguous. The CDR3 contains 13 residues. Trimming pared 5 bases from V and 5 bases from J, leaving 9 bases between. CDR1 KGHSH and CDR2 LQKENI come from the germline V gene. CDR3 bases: TGTGCCAGCTCAGGGCTGGAAACCGGGGAGCTGTTTTTT. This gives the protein CASSGLETGELFF.

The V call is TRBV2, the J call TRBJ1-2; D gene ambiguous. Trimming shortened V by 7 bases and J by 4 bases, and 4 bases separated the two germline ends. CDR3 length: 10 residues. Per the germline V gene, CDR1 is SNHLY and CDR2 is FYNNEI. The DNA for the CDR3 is TGTGCCAGCACCGGCTATGGCTACACCTTC. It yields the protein CASTGYGYTF.

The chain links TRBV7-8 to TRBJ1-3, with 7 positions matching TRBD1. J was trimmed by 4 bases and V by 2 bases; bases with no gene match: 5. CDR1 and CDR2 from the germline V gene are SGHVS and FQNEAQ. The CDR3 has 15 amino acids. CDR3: CASSLTGVGGNTIYF. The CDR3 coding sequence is TGTGCCAGCAGCTTAACAGGGGTGGGAGGAAACACCATATATTTT.

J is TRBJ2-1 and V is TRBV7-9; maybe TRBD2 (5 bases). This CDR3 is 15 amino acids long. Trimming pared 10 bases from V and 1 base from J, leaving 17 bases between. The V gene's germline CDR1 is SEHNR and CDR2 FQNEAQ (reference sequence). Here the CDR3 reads CATPSPGMSYNEQFF. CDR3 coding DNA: TGTGCCACCCCATCCCCGGGGATGTCCTACAATGAGCAGTTCTTC.

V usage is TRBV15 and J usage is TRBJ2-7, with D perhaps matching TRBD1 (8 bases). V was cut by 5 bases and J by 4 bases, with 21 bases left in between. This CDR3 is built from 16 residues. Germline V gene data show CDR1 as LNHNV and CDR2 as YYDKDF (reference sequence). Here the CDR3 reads CATSGGGRQGLYEQYF. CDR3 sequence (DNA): TGTGCCACCAGCGGCGGGGGTAGACAGGGGTTATACGAGCAGTACTTC.

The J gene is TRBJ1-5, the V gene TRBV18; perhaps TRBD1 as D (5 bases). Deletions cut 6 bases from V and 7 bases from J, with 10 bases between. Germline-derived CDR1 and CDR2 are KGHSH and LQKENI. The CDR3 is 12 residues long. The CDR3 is CASSSGGQPQHF. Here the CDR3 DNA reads TGTGCCAGCTCTTCGGGGGGACAGCCCCAGCATTTT.

The CDR3 nucleotides are TGTGCCAGCAGCCCAAGGCCTTCACCGGGAGCTTTCTTT. Protein product: CASSPRPSPGAFF. The rearrangement uses TRBV5-4 and TRBJ1-1; D remains ambiguous. There are 13 residues in the CDR3. The germline V gene has CDR1 SGHNT and CDR2 YYREEE (reference sequence). V was pared by 4 bases and J by 10 bases, with 17 bases between.

The CDR3 reads CASSQGSEAFF. The CDR3 DNA sequence: TGTGCCAGTAGTCAGGGGAGTGAAGCTTTCTTT. The chain has TRBV19 and TRBJ1-1, with D perhaps matching TRBD1 (6 bases). The CDR3 contains 11 residues. Germline CDR1 reads LNHDA; CDR2 reads SQIVND (reference sequence). Trimming removed 5 bases at V and 7 bases at J, with 8 bases between.